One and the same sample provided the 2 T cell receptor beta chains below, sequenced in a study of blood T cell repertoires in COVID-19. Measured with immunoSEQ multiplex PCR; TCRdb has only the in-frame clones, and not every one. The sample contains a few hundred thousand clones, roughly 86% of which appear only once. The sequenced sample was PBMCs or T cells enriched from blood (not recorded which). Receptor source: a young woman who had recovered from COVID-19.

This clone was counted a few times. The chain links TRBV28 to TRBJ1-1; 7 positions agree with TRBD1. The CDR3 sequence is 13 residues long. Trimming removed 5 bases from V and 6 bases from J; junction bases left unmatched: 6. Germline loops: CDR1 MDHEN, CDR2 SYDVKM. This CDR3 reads CASSHRGSAEAFF. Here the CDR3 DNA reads TGTGCCAGCAGTCACAGGGGCTCCGCTGAAGCTTTCTTT.

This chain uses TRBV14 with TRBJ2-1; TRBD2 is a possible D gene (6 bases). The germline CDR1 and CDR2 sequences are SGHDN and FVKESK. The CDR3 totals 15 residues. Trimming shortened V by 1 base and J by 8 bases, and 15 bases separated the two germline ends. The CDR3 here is CASSQGSSSADEQFF. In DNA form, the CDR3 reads TGTGCCAGCAGCCAAGGGTCGTCTAGCGCTGATGAGCAGTTCTTC.